The clone carrying this T cell receptor beta chain was observed a few times. Its matching antigen is unknown. This sample was taken from a study of response to subunit inactivated influenza vaccine. Regarding the study as a whole: The authors offered the suggestion that each seasonal influenza vaccination recruits few new T cells.

The V gene end was trimmed by 3 bases and the J gene end by 4 bases; junction bases not matched to a gene: 13. Germline V gene lookup returns CDR1 SGHTA and CDR2 FQGTGA. CDR3 length: 18 amino acids. TCRdb reprocessed the RT-PCR reads via MiXCR and lists one record per CDR3 protein. The sample comprises hundreds of thousands of distinct CDR3 sequences, about 12% of which are singletons, and more than 7% rests with the top ten. This receptor was identified in a man over 45 who received an inactivated influenza vaccine. The source material was non-naive T cells sorted from PBMCs, sampled 14 to 15 days before vaccination. The chain employs TRBV7-3 and TRBJ2-1, with 9 bases identical to TRBD2. The CDR3 DNA sequence: TGTGCCAGCAGCTTGACCCCTCCCGGACTAGCGACATACAATGAGCAGTTCTTC. This sequence encodes CASSLTPPGLATYNEQFF.